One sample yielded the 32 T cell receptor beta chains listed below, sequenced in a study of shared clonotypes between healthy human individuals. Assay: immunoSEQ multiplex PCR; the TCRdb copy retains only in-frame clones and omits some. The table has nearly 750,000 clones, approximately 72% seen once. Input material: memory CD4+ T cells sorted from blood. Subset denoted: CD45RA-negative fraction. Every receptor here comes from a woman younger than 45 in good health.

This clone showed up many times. CDR3 DNA sequence: TGTGCCAGTAGTCAAACGGACAGGGGGCGGCGACAGCCCCAGCATTTT. Protein product: CASSQTDRGRRQPQHF. This rearrangement joins TRBV19 to TRBJ1-5; 11 bases agree with TRBD1. The CDR3 loop spans 16 amino acids. V trimming: 5 bases; J trimming: 7 bases; junction bases outside the gene matches: 10. CDR1 is LNHDA and CDR2 is SQIVND in the germline V gene (reference sequence).

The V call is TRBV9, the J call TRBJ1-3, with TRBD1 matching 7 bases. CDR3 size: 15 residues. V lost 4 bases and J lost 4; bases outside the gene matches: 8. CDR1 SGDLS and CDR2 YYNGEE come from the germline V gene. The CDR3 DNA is TGTGCCAGCAGCCCAACGACAGGGTACGGAAACACCATATATTTT. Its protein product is CASSPTTGYGNTIYF.

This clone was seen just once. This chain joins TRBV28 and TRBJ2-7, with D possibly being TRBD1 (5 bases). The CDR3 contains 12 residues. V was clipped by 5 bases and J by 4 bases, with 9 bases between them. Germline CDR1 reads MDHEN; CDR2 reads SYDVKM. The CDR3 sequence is CASSRTRYEQYF. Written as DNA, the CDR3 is TGTGCCAGCAGTCGGACAAGATACGAGCAGTACTTC.

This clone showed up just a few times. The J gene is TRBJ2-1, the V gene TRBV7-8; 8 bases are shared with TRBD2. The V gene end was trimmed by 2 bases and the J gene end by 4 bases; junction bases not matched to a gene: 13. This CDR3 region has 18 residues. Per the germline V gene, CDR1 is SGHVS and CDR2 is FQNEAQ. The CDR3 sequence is CASSLSSGTSRAYNEQFF. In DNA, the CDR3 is TGTGCCAGCAGCTTAAGTAGCGGGACATCGAGGGCTTACAATGAGCAGTTCTTC. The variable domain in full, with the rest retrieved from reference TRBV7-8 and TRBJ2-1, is GAGVSQSPRYKVAKRGQDVALRCDPISGHVSLFWYQQALGQGPEFLTYFQNEAQLDKSGLPSDRFFAERPEGSVSTLKIQRTQQEDSAVYLCASSLSSGTSRAYNEQFFGPGTRLTVL.

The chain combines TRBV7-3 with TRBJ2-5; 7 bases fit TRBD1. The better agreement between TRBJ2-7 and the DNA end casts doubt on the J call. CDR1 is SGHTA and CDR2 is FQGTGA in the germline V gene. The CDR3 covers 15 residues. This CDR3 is CASSLPGTETYEQYF. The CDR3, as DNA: TGTGCCAGCAGCTTACCCGGGACAGAGACCTACGAGCAGTACTTC.

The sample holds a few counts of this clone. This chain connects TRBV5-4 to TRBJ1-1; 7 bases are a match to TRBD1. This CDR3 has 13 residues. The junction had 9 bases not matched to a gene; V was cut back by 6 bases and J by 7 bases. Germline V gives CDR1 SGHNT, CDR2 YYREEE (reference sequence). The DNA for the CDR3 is TGTGCCAGCACCCTCGACAGGGCTAATGAAGCTTTCTTT. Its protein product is CASTLDRANEAFF.

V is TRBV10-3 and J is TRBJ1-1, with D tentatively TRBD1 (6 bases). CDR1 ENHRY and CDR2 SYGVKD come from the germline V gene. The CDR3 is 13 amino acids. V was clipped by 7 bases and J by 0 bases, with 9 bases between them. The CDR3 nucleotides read TGTGCCATCAAACAGGGCCTGAACACTGAAGCTTTCTTT. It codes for CAIKQGLNTEAFF.

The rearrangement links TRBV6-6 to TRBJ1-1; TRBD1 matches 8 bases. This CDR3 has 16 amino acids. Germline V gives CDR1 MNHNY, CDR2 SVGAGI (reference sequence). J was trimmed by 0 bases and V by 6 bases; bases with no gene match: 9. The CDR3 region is CASRPGQGSLNTEAFF. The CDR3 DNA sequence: TGTGCCAGCAGACCCGGACAGGGTTCCTTGAACACTGAAGCTTTCTTT.

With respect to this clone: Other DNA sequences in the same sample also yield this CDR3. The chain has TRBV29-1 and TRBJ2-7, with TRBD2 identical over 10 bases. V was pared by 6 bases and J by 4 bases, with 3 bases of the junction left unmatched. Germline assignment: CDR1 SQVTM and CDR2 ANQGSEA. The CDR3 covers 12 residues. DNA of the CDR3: TGCAGCGTCTCTAGCGGGAGTTACGAGCAGTACTTC. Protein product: CSVSSGSYEQYF.

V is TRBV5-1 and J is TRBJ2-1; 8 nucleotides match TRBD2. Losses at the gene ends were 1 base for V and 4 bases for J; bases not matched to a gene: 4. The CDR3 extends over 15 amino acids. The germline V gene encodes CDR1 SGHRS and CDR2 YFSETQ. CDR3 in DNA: TGCGCCAGCAGCTTGTTAGCTAGCGGGTACAATGAGCAGTTCTTC. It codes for CASSLLASGYNEQFF.

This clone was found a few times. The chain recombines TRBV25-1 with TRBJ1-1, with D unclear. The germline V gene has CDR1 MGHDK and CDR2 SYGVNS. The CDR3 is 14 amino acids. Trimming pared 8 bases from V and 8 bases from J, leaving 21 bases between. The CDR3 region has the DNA TGTGCCAGCCGATTCTCCCAAGGAAGCCCCGAAGCTTTCTTT. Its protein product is CASRFSQGSPEAFF.

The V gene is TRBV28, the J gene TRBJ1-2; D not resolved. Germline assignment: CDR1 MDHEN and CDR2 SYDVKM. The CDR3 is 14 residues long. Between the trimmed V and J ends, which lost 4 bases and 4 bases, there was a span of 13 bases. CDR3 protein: CASSSGQGGYGYTF. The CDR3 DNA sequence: TGTGCCAGCAGTTCTGGGCAAGGAGGCTATGGCTACACCTTC.

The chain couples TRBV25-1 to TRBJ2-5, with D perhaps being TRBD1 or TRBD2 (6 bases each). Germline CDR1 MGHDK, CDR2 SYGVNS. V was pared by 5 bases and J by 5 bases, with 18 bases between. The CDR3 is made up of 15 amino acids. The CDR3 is CASSYREAGRETQYF. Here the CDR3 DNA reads TGTGCCAGCAGTTACAGGGAGGCGGGGAGGGAGACCCAGTACTTC.

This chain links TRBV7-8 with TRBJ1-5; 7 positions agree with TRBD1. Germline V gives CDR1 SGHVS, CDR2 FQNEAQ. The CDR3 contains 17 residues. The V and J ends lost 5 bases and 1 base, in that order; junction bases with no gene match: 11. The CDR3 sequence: CASSRSTGVDSNQPQHF. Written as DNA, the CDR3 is TGTGCCAGCAGCCGTAGTACAGGGGTAGACAGCAATCAGCCCCAGCATTTT. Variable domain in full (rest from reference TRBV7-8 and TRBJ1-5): GAGVSQSPRYKVAKRGQDVALRCDPISGHVSLFWYQQALGQGPEFLTYFQNEAQLDKSGLPSDRFFAERPEGSVSTLKIQRTQQEDSAVYLCASSRSTGVDSNQPQHFGDGTRLSIL.

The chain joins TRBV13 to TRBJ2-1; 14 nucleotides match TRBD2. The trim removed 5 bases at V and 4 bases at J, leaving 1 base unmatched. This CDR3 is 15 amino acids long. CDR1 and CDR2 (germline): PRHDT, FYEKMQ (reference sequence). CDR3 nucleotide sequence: TGTGCCAGCAGCAGACTAGCGGGAGGGTACAATGAGCAGTTCTTC. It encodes CASSRLAGGYNEQFF.

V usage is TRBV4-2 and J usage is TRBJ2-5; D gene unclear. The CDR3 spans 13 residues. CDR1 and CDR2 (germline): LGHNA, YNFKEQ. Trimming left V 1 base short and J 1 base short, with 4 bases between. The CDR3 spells CASSQGRQETQYF. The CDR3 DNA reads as TGTGCCAGCAGCCAAGGGCGCCAAGAGACCCAGTACTTC.

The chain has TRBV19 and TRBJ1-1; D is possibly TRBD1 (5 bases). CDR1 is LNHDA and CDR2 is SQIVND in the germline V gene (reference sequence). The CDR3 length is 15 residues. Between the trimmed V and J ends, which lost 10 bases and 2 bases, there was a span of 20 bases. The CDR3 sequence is CATQGGPSINTEAFF. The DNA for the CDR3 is TGTGCCACCCAGGGAGGGCCCTCGATAAACACTGAAGCTTTCTTT.

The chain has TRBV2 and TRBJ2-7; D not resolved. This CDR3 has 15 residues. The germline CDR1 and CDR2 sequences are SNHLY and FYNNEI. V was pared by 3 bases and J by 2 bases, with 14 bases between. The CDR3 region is CASSDQVRLPYEQYF. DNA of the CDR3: TGTGCCAGCAGTGACCAGGTCCGCCTCCCCTACGAGCAGTACTTC.

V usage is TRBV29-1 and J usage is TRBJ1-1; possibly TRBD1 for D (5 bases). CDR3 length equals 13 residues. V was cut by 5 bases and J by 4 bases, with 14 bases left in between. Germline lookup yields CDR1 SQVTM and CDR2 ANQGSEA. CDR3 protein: CSVPRGSATEAFF. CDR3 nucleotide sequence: TGCAGCGTTCCAAGGGGCTCCGCCACTGAAGCTTTCTTT.

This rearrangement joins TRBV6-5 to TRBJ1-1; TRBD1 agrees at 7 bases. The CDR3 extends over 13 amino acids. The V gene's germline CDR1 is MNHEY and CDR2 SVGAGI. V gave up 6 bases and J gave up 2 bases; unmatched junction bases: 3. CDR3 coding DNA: TGTGCCAGCAGAGGACAGGCTAACACTGAAGCTTTCTTT. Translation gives CASRGQANTEAFF.

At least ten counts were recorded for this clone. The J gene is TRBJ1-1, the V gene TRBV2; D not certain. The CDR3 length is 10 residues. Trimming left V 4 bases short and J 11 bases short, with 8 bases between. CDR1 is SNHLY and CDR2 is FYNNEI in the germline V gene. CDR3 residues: CASSGTRAFF. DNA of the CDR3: TGTGCCAGCAGTGGGACGAGGGCTTTCTTT.

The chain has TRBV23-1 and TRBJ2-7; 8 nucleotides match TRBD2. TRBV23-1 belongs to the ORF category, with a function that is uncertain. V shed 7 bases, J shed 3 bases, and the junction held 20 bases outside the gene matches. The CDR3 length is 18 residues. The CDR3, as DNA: TGCGCCAGCACCCCGCGCGGTATAGCGGGAACTTCTGTCTACGAGCAGTACTTC. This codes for CASTPRGIAGTSVYEQYF.

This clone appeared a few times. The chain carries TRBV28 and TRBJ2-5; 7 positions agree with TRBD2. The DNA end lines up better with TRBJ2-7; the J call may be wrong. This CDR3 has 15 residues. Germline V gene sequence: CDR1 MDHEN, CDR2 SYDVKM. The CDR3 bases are TGTGCCAGCAGCCTCTCGTCCAGCGGGAACTACGAGCAGTACTTC. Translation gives CASSLSSSGNYEQYF.

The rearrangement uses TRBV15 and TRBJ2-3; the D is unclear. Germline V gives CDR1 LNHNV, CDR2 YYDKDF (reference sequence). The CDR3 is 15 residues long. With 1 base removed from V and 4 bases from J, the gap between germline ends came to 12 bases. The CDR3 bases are TGTGCCACCAGCAGAGTGGTAGGGTTCCCAGATACGCAGTATTTT. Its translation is CATSRVVGFPDTQYF.

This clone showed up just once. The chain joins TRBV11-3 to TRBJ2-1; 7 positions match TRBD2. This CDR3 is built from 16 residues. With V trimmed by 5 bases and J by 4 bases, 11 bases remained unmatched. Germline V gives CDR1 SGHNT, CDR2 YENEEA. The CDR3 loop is CASSPSDGRHYNEQFF. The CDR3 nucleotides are TGTGCCAGCAGCCCCTCGGACGGGAGGCATTACAATGAGCAGTTCTTC.

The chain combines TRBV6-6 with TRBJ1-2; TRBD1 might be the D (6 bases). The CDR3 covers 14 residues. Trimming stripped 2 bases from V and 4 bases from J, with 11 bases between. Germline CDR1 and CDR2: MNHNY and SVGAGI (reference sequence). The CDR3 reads CASSYGAGVYGYTF. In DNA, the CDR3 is TGTGCCAGCAGTTACGGGGCAGGGGTCTATGGCTACACCTTC.

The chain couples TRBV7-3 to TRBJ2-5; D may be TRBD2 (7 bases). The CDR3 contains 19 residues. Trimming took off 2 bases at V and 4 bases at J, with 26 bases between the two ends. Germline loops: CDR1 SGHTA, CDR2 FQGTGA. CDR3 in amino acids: CASSLGGVPGGKFGETQYF. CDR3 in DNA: TGTGCCAGCAGCTTAGGAGGCGTGCCGGGGGGCAAGTTCGGAGAGACCCAGTACTTC.

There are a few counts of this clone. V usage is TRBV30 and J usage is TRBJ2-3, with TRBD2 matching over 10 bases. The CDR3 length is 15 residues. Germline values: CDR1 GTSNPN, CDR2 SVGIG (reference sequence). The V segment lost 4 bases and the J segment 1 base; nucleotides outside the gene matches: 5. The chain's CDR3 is CAWTSGRSGTDTQYF. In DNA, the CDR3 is TGTGCCTGGACTAGCGGGAGATCGGGCACAGATACGCAGTATTTT.

The CDR3 loop is CASRGASGSETQYF. The CDR3 coding sequence is TGTGCCAGTCGGGGGGCTAGCGGGAGCGAGACCCAGTACTTC. The J gene is TRBJ2-5, the V gene TRBV19, with TRBD2 identical over 10 bases. This CDR3 region has 14 residues. Germline CDR1 is LNHDA and CDR2 is SQIVND (reference sequence). The J segment lost 5 bases and the V segment lost 8 bases, leaving 8 bases of the junction unmatched.

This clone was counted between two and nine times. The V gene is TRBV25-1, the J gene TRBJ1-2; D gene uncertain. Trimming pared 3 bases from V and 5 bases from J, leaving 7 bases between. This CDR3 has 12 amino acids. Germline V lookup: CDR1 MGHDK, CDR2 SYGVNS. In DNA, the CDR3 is TGTGCCAGCAGTGATGGCGATTATGGCTACACCTTC. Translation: CASSDGDYGYTF.

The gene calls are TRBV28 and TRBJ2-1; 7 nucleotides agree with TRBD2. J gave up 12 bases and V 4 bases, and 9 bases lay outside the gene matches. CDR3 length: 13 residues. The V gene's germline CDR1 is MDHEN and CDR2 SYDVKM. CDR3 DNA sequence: TGTGCCAGCAGTTGGGGAGGGCCGCGGGGGCAGTTCTTC. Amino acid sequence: CASSWGGPRGQFF. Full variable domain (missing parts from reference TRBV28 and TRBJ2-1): DVKVTQSSRYLVKRTGEKVFLECVQDMDHENMFWYRQDPGLGLRLIYFSYDVKMKEKGDIPEGYSVSREKKERFSLILESASTNQTSMYLCASSWGGPRGQFFGPGTRLTVL.

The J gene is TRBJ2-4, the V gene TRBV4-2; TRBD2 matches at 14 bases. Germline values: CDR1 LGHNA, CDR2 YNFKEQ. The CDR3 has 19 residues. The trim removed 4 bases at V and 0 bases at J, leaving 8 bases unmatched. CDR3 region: CASSLLTSGRGLAKNIQYF. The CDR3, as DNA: TGTGCCAGCAGCCTCCTGACTAGCGGGAGGGGTCTAGCCAAAAACATTCAGTACTTC.